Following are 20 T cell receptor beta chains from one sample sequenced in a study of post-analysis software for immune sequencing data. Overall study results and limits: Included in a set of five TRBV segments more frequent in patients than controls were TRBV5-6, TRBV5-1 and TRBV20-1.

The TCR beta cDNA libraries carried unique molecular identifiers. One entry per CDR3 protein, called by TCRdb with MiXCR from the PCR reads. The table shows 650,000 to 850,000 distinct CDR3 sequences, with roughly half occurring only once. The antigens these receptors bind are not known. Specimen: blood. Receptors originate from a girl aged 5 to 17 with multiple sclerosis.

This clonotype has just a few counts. The CDR3 nucleotides read TGCAGCGCCCAGGGGGCCTATAATTCACCCCTCCACTTT. Translation: CSAQGAYNSPLHF. This sequence joins TRBV29-1 and TRBJ1-6; 7 bases map to TRBD1. Germline V CDR1 and CDR2: SQVTM, ANQGSEA. V was clipped by 7 bases and J by 2 bases; unmatched bases: 2. The CDR3 is made up of 13 amino acids. The full variable domain, in which reference TRBV29-1 and TRBJ1-6 provide the parts outside the CDR3, is SAVISQKPSRDICQRGTSLTIQCQVDSQVTMMFWYRQQPGQSLTLIATANQGSEATYESGFVIDKFPISRPNLTFSTLTVSNMSPEDSSIYLCSAQGAYNSPLHFGNGTRLTVT.

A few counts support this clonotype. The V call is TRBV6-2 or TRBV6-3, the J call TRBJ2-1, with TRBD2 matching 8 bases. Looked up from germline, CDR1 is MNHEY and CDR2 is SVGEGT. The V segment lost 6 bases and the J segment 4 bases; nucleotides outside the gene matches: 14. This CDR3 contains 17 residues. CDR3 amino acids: CASRYDPAGVTYNEQFF. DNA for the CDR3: TGTGCCAGCAGGTACGACCCAGCGGGGGTCACTTACAATGAGCAGTTCTTC.

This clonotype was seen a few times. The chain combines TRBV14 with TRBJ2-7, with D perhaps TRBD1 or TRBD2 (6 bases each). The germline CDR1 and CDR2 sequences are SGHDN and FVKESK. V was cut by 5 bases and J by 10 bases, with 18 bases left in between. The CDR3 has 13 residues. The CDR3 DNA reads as TGTGCCAGCAGCTTAAGGGGGGCAAAGGATCAGTACTTC. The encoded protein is CASSLRGAKDQYF.

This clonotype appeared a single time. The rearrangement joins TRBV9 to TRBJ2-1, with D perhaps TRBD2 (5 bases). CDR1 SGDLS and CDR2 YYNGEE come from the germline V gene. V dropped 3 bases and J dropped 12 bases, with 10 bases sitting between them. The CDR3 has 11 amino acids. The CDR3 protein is CASSEETTQFF. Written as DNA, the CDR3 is TGTGCCAGCAGCGAGGAGACTACGCAGTTCTTC.

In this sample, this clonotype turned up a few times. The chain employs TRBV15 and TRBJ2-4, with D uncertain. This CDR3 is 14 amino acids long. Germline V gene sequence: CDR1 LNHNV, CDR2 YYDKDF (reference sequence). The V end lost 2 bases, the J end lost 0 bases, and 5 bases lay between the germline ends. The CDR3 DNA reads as TGTGCCACCAGCAGACCCGTAGCCAAAAACATTCAGTACTTC. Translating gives CATSRPVAKNIQYF.

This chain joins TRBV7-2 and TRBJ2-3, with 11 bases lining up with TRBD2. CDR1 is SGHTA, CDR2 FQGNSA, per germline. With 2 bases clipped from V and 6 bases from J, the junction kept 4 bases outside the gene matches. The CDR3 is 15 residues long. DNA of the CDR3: TGTGCCAGCAGCTTACCGACTAGCGGGGTGGATACGCAGTATTTT. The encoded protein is CASSLPTSGVDTQYF. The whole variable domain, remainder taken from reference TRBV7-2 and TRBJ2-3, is GAGVSQSPSNKVTEKGKDVELRCDPISGHTALYWYRQSLGQGLEFLIYFQGNSAPDKSGLPSDRFSAERTGGSVSTLTIQRTQQEDSAVYLCASSLPTSGVDTQYFGPGTRLTVL.

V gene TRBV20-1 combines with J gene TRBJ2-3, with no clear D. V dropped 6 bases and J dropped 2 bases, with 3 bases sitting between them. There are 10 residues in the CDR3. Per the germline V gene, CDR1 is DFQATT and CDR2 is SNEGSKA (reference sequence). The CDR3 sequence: CSAHTDTQYF. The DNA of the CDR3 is TGCAGTGCCCACACAGATACGCAGTATTTT.

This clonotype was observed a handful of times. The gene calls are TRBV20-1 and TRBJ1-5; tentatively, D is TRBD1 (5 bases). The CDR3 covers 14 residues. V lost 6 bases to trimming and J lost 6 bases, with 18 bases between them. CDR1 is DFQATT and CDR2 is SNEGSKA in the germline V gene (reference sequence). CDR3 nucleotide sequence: TGCAGTGCAACAAGGTCGGGGGAGGGTCAGCCCCAGCATTTT. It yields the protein CSATRSGEGQPQHF.

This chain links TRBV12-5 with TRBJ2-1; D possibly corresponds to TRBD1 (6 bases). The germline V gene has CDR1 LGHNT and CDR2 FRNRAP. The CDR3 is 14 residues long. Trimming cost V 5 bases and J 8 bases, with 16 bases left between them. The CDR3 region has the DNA TGTGCTAGTGGTCCCCGCGTACAGGGCCATGAGCAGTTCTTC. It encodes CASGPRVQGHEQFF.

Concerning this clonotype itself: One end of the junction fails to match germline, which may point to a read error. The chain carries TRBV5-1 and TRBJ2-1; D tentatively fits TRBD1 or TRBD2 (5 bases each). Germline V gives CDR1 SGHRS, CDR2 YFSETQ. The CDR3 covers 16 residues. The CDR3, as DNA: TGCGCCAGCTGCTTACACAGACGGGGCTCGCAGAATGAGCAGTTCTTC. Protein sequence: CASCLHRRGSQNEQFF.

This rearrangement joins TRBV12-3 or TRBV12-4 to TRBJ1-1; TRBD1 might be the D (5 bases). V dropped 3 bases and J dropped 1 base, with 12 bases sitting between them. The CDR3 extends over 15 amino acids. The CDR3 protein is CASSFWGLQNTEAFF. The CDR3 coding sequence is TGTGCCAGCAGTTTCTGGGGGTTGCAGAACACTGAAGCTTTCTTT.

The CDR3 sequence is CASTEHPFGSGYTF. The CDR3 DNA follows: TGTGCCAGCACCGAACACCCATTCGGTAGTGGCTACACCTTC. The rearrangement joins TRBV6-5 to TRBJ1-2, with unresolved D. The CDR3 runs 14 residues. V lost 7 bases and J 7 bases, leaving 19 bases between the germline ends. CDR1 is MNHEY, CDR2 SVGAGI, per germline.

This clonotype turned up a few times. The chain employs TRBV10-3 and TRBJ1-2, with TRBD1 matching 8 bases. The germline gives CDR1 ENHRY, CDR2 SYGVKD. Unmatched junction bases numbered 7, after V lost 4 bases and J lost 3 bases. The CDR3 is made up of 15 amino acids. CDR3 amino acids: CAISGPDRVDYGYTF. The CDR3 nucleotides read TGTGCCATCAGTGGGCCGGACAGGGTGGACTATGGCTACACCTTC.

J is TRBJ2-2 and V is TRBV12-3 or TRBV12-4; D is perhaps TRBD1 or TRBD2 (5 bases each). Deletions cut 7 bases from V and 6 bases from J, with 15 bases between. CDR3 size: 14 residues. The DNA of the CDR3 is TGTGCCAGCATTGATCGGTGGGGGTCCGGGGAGCTGTTTTTT. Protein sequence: CASIDRWGSGELFF.

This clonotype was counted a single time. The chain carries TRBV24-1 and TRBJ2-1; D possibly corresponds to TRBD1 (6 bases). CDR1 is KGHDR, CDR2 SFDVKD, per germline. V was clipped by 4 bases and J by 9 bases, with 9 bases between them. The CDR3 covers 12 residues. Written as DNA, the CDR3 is TGTGCCACCAGTGAGCCGACAGGTGAGCAGTTCTTC. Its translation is CATSEPTGEQFF.

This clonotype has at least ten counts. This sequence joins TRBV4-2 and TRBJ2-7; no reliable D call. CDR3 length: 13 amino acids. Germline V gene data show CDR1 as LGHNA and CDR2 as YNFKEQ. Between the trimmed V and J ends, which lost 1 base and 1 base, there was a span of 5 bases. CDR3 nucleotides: TGTGCCAGCAGCCAAGGCCGGTCCTACGAGCAGTACTTC. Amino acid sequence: CASSQGRSYEQYF.

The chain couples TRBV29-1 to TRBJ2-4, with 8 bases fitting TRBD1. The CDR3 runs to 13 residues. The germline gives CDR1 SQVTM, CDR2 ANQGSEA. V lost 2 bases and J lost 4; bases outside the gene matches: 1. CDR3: CSVETGGKNIQYF. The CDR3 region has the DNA TGCAGCGTTGAAACAGGGGGGAAAAACATTCAGTACTTC. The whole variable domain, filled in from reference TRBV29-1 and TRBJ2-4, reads SAVISQKPSRDICQRGTSLTIQCQVDSQVTMMFWYRQQPGQSLTLIATANQGSEATYESGFVIDKFPISRPNLTFSTLTVSNMSPEDSSIYLCSVETGGKNIQYFGAGTRLSVL.

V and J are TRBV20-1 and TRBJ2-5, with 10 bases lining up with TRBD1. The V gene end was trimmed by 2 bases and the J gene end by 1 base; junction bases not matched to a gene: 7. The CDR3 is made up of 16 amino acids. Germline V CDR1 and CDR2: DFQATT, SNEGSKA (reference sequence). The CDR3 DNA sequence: TGCAGTGCTAGAAAAACGACAGGGGGCCCCCAAGAGACCCAGTACTTC. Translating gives CSARKTTGGPQETQYF.

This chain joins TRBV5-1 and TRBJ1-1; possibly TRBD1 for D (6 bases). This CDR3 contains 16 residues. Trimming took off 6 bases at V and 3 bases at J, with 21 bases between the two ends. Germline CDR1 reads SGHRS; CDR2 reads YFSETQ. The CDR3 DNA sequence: TGCGCCAGCAATTTTCTACCCTCAGGGGCCGACACTGAAGCTTTCTTT. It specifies CASNFLPSGADTEAFF.

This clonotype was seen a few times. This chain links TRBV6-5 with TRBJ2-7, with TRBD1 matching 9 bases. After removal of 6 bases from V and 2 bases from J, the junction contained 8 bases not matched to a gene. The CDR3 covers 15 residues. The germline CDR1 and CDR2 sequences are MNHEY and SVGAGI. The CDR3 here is CASSPGTGNPYEQYF. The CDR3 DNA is TGTGCCAGCAGCCCCGGGACAGGGAACCCCTACGAGCAGTACTTC.